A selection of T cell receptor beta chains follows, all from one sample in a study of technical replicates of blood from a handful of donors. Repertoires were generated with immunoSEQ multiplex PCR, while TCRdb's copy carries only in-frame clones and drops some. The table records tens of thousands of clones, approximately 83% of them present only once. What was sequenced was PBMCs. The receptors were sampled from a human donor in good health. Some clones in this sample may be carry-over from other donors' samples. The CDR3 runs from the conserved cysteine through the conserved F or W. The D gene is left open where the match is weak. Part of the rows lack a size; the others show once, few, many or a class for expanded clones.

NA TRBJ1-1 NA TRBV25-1 TGTGCCAGCAGTGAATTTGCGTCAGAAGCTTTCTTT CASSEFASEAFF
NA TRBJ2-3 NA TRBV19 TGTGCCAGTAGTCTCCAGGACTCAGCCACAGATACGCAGTATTTT CASSLQDSATDTQYF
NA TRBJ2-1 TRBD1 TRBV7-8 TGTGCCAGCAGCTTAGTAGGGGTAAGGACAGGGTCGGGTGAGCAGTTCTTC CASSLVGVRTGSGEQFF
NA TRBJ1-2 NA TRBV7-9 TGTGCCAGCAGCTCCGGGAGGGTTTGGTTTGATGGCTACACCTTC CASSSGRVWFDGYTF
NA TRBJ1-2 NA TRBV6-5 TGTGCCAGCAGTCGCGGACAGCGGGGAGCCTATGGCTACACCTTC CASSRGQRGAYGYTF
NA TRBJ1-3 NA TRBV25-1 TGTGCCAGCAGTGAATACCAGGGGTCTCCTGGAAACACCATATATTTT CASSEYQGSPGNTIYF
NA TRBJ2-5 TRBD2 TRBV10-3 TGTGCCATCAGCCCGGCTAGCGGGGAAGAGACCCAGTACTTC CAISPASGEETQYF
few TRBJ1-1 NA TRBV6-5 TGTGCCAGCAGTTACTCGTATACGGGTACTGAAGCTTTCTTT CASSYSYTGTEAFF
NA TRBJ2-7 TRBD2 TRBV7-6 TGTGCCAGCAGCGGAATAATAGCGGGGGACACCTACGAGCAGTACTTC CASSGIIAGDTYEQYF
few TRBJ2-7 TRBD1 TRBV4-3 TGCGCCAGCAGCCAAGACGACAGGGGGAGCTACGAGCAGTACTTC CASSQDDRGSYEQYF
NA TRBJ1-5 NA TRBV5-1 TGCGCCAGCAGCAAGACGGGGGTCGATCAGCCCCAGCATTTT CASSKTGVDQPQHF
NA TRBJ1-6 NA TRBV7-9 TGTGCCAGCAGCTTGCAGGGAAATCGATCACCCCTCCACTTT CASSLQGNRSPLHF
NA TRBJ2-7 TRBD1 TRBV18 TGTGCCAGCTCACACAAGGACAGGGTGGCCTACGAGCAGTACTTC CASSHKDRVAYEQYF
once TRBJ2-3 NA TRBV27 TGTGCCAGCAGTTTACAAGCCACAGATACGCAGTATTTT CASSLQATDTQYF
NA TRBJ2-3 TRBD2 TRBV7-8 TGTGCCAGCTACTCTAGCGGGGGGGCCAGAGATACGCAGTATTTT CASYSSGGARDTQYF
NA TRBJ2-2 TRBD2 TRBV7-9 TGTGCCAGCAGCCCCAGGGTAGCGGGGGAAATCGCCGGGGAGCTGTTTTTT CASSPRVAGEIAGELFF
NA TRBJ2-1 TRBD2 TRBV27 TGTGCCAGCAGTTCCAAACTAGCGGGGGGGCCTTGGGGTGAGCAGTTCTTC CASSSKLAGGPWGEQFF
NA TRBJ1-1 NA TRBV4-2 TGTGCCAGCAGCCAAGATTTAGGGGCCGAAGCTTTCTTT CASSQDLGAEAFF
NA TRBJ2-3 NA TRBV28 TGTGCCAGCCGATCGGCAGGCCCAAGCACAGATACGCAGTATTTT CASRSAGPSTDTQYF
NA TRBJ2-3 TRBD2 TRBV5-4 TGTGCCAGCAGCTTGAGGGTAGCGGGTCCCACAGATACGCAGTATTTT CASSLRVAGPTDTQYF
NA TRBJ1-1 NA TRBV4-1 TGCGCCAGCAGCCAAGAGAACTCTAACACTGAAGCTTTCTTT CASSQENSNTEAFF
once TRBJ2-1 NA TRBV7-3 TGTGCCAGCAGTCTAGCTACTAGCTCCTACAATGAGCAGTTCTTC CASSLATSSYNEQFF